This TCR beta chain was sequenced for a study of CD8 T cells in Susac syndrome. Sequencing of TCR beta was performed on blood CD8+ and CD4+ T cells. CDR3 size: 16 residues. Germline V gene lookup returns CDR1 MGHRA and CDR2 YSYEKL. V was pared by 3 bases and J by 4 bases, with 15 bases between. RNA totalling roughly 0.45 to 1 ug underwent reverse transcription with random hexamers. In TCRdb, the immunoSEQ multiplex PCR reads were re-called with MiXCR into one record per CDR3 protein. The sample has about 150,000 distinct CDR3 sequences; nearly 97% are singletons. This sequence was found in a human donor with Susac syndrome. The V gene is TRBV4-1, the J gene TRBJ2-2, with D perhaps being TRBD1 or TRBD2 (7 bases each). The material sequenced was CD4+ T cells from PBMCs. CDR3 DNA sequence: TGCGCCAGCAGCCAGCCAGGGGGGGATTCCACCGGGGAGCTGTTTTTT. Amino acid sequence: CASSQPGGDSTGELFF.